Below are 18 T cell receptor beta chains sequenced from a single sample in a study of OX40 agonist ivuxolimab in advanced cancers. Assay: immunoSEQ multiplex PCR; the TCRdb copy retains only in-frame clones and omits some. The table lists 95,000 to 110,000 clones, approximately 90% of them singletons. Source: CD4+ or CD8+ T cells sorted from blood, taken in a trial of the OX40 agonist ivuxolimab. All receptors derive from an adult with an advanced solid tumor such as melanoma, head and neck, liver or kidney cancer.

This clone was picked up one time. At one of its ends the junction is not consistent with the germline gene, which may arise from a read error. CDR3 sequence reads: CASSLAGRERGF. The CDR3 region has the DNA TGTGCCAGCAGTTTAGCCGGCAGGGAAAGGGGCTTC. V usage is TRBV28 and J usage is TRBJ2-4, with D tentatively TRBD1 (5 bases). Germline values: CDR1 MDHEN, CDR2 SYDVKM. The CDR3 totals 12 residues.

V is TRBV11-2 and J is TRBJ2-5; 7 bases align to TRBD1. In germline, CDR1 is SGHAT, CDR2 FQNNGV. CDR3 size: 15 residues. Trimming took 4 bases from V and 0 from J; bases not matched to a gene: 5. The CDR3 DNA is TGTGCCAGCAGCTCGAGGACAGGAGACCAAGAGACCCAGTACTTC. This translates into CASSSRTGDQETQYF.

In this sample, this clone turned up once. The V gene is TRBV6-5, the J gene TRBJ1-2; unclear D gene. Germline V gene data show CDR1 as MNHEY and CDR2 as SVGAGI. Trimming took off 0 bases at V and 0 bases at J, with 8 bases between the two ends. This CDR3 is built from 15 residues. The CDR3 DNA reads TGTGCCAGCAGTTACTCAGGGCGCACTAACTATGGCTACACCTTC. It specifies CASSYSGRTNYGYTF.

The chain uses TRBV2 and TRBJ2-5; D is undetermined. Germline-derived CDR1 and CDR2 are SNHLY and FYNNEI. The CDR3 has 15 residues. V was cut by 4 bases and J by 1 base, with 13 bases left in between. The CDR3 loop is CASSVDQGIQETQYF. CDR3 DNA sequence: TGTGCCAGCAGTGTAGACCAAGGGATCCAAGAGACCCAGTACTTC.

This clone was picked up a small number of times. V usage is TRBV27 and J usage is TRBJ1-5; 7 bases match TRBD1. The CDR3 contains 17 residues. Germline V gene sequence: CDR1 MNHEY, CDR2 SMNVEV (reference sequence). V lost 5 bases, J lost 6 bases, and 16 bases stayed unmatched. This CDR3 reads CASSPTGLGGTGQPQHF. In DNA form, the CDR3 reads TGTGCCAGCAGTCCGACAGGGCTAGGGGGCACGGGTCAGCCCCAGCATTTT.

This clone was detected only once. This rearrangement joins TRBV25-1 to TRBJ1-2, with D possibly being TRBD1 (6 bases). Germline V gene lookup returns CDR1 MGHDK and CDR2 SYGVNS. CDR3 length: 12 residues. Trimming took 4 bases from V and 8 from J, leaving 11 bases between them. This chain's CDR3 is CASSGGGWGYTF. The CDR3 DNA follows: TGTGCCAGCAGTGGAGGGGGATGGGGCTACACCTTC.

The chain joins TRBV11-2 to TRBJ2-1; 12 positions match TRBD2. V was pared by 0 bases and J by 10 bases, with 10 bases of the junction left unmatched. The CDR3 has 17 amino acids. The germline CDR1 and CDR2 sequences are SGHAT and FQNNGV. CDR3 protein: CASSLEGTGLAGTEQFF. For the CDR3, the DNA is TGTGCCAGCAGCTTAGAAGGTACGGGACTAGCGGGCACCGAGCAGTTCTTC.

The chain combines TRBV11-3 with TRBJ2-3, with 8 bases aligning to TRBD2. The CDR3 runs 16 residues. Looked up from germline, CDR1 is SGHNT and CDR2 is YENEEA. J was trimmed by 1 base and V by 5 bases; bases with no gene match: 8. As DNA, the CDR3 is TGTGCCAGCAGCAGCCAGCGGGGGAGGGGCACAGATACGCAGTATTTT. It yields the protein CASSSQRGRGTDTQYF.

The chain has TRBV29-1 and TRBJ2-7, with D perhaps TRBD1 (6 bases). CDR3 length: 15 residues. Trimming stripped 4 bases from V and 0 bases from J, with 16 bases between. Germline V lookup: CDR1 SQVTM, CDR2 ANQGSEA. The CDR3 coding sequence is TGCAGCGTTGTCGCCTCTGGACAGAGCTCCTACGAGCAGTACTTC. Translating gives CSVVASGQSSYEQYF.

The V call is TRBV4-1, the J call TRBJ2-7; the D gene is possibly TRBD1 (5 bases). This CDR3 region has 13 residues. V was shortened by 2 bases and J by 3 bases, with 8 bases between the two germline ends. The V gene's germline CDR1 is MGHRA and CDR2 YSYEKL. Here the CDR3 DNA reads TGCGCCAGCAGCCAAATCCAGGGCTACGAGCAGTACTTC. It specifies CASSQIQGYEQYF.

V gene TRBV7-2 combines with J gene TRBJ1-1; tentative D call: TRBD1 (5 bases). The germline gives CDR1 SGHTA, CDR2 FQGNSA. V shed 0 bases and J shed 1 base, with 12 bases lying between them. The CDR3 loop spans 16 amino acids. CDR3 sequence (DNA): TGTGCCAGCAGCTTAGCGCTAGGTCAGGGGAACACTGAAGCTTTCTTT. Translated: CASSLALGQGNTEAFF.

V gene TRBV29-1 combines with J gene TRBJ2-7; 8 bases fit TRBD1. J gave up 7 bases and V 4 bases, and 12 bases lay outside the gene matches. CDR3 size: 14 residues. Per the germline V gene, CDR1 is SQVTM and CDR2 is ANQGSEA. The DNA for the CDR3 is TGCAGCGTTGTACGGCAGGGGGCTAGGAGGGAGCAGTACTTC. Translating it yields CSVVRQGARREQYF.

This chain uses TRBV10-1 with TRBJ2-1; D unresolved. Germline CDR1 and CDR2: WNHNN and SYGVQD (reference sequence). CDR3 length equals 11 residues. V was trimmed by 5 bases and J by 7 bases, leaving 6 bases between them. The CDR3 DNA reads TGCGCCAGCAGTAATAGTAATGAGCAGTTCTTC. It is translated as CASSNSNEQFF.

The CDR3 DNA follows: TGTGCCAGTAACGGTGCAGGACAGAAAGAGACCCAGTACTTC. Translation gives CASNGAGQKETQYF. The V and J genes are TRBV19 and TRBJ2-5; D perhaps matches TRBD1 (6 bases). Trimming removed 7 bases from V and 3 bases from J, with 15 bases in between. Per the germline V gene, CDR1 is LNHDA and CDR2 is SQIVND (reference sequence). The CDR3 covers 14 residues.

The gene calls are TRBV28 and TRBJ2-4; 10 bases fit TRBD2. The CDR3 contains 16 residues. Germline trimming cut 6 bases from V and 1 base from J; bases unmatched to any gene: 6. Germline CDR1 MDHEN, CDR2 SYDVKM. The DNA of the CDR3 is TGTGCCAGCAGCCCTAGCGGGAGTAAGGCCAAAAACATTCAGTACTTC. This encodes CASSPSGSKAKNIQYF.

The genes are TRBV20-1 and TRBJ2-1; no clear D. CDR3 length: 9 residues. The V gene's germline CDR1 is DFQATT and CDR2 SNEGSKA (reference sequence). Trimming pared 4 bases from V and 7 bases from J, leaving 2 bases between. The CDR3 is CSAKNEQFF. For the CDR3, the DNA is TGCAGTGCTAAAAATGAGCAGTTCTTC.

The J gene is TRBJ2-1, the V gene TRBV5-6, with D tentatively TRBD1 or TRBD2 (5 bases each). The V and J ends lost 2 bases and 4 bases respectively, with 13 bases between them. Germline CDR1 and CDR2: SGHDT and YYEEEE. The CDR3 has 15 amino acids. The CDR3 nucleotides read TGTGCCAGCAGCTTAAAACTGGGGGTTTACAATGAGCAGTTCTTC. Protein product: CASSLKLGVYNEQFF.

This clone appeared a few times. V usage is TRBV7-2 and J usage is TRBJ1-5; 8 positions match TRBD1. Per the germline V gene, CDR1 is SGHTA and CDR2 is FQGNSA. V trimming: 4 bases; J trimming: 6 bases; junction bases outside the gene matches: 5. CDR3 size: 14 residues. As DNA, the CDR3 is TGTGCCAGCAGCTCCACAGGGGGACCTCAGCCCCAGCATTTT. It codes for CASSSTGGPQPQHF.